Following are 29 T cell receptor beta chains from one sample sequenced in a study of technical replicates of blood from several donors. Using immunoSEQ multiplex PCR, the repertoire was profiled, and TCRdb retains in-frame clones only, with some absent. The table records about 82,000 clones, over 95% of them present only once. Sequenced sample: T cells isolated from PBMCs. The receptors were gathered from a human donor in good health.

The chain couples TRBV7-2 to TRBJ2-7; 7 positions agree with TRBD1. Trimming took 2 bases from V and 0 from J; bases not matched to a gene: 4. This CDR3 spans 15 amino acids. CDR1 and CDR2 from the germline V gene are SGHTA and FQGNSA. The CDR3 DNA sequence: TGTGCCAGCAGCTTATTCGGGACAGTCTCCTACGAGCAGTACTTC. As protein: CASSLFGTVSYEQYF.

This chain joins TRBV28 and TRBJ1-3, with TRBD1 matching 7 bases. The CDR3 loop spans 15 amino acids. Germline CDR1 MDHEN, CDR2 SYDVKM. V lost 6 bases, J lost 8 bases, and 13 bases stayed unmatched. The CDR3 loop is CASSSVGGSGYTIYF. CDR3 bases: TGTGCCAGCAGCTCCGTAGGGGGCAGTGGGTACACCATATATTTT.

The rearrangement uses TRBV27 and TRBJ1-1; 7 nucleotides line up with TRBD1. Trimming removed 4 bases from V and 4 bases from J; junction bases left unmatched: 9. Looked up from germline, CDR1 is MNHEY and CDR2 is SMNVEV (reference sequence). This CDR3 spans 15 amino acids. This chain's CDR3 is CASSSYYRGGTEAFF. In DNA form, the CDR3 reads TGTGCCAGCAGTTCCTACTACAGGGGCGGCACTGAAGCTTTCTTT.

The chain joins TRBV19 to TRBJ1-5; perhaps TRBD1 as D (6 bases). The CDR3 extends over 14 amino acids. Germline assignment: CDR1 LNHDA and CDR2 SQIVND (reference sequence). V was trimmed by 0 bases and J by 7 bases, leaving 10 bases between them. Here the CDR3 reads CASSIDTGNQPQHF. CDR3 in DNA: TGTGCCAGTAGTATAGATACAGGGAACCAGCCCCAGCATTTT.

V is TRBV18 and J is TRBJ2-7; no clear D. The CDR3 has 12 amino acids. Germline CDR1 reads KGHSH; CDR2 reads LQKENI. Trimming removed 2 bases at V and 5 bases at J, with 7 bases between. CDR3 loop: CASSPTANEQYF. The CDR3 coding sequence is TGTGCCAGCTCACCAACTGCGAACGAGCAGTACTTC.

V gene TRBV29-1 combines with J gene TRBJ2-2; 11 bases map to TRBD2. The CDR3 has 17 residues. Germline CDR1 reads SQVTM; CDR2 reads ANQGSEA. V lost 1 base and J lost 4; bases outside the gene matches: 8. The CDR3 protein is CSVEGWSTSGSTGELFF. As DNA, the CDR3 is TGCAGCGTTGAAGGCTGGAGTACTAGCGGGAGCACCGGGGAGCTGTTTTTT.

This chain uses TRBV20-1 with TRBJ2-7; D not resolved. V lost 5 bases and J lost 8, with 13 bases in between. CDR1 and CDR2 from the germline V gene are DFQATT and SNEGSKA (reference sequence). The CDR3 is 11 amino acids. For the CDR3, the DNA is TGCAGTGCTTTGACTGTATCGCAGCAGTACTTC. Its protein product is CSALTVSQQYF.

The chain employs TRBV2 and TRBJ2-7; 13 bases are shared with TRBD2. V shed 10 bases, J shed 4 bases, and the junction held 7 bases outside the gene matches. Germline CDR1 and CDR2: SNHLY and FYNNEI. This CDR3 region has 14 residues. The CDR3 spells CAIMTSGRFYEQYF. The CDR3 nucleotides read TGTGCCATCATGACTAGCGGGAGGTTTTACGAGCAGTACTTC.

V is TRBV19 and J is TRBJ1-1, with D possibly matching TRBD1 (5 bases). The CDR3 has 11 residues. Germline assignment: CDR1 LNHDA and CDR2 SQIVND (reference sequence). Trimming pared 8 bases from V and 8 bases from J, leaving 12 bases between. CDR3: CASGNGGEAFF. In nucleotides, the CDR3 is TGTGCCAGTGGCAACGGGGGGGAAGCTTTCTTT.

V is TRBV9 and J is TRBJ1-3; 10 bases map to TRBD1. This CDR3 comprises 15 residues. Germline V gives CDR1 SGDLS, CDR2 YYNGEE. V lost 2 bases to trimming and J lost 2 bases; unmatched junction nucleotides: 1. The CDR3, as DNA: TGTGCCAGCAGCGTTGGGACAGGGGCTGGAAACACCATATATTTT. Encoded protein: CASSVGTGAGNTIYF. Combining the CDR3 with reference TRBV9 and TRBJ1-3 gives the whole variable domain DSGVTQTPKHLITATGQRVTLRCSPRSGDLSVYWYQQSLDQGLQFLIQYYNGEERAKGNILERFSAQQFPDLHSELNLSSLELGDSALYFCASSVGTGAGNTIYFGEGSWLTVV.

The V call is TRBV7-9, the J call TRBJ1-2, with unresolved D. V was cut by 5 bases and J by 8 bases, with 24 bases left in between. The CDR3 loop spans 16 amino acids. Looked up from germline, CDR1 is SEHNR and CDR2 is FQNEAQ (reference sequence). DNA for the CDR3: TGTGCCAGCAGCCCCAGTCCGTGGAGGTCCAGTTGGGGCTACACCTTC. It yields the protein CASSPSPWRSSWGYTF.

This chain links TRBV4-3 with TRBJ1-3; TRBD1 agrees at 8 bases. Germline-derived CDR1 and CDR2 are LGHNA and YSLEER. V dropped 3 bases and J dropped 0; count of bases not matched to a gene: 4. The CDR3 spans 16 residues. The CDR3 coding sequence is TGCGCCAGCAGCCATTCAGGACAGGGCTCTGGAAACACCATATATTTT. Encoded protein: CASSHSGQGSGNTIYF.

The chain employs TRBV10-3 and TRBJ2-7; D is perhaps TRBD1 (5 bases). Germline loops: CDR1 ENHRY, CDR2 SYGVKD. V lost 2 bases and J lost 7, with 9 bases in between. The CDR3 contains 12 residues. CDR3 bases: TGTGCCATCAGTGAGGCCAGGGTAGAGCAGTACTTC. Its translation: CAISEARVEQYF.

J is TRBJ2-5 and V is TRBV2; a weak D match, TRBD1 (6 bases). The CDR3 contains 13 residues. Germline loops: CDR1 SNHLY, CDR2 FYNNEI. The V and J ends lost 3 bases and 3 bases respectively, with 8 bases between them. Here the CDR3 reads CASSDRDKETQYF. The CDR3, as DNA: TGTGCCAGCAGTGACCGGGACAAAGAGACCCAGTACTTC. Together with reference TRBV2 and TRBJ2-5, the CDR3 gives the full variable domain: EPEVTQTPSHQVTQMGQEVILRCVPISNHLYFYWYRQILGQKVEFLVSFYNNEISEKSEIFDDQFSVERPDGSNFTLKIRSTKLEDSAMYFCASSDRDKETQYFGPGTRLLVL.

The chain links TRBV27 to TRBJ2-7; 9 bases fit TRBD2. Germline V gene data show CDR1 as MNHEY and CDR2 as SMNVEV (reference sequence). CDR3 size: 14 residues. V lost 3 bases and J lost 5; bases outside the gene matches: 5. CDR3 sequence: CASSFSGRSNEQYF. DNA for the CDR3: TGTGCCAGCAGTTTCAGCGGGAGGAGCAACGAGCAGTACTTC.

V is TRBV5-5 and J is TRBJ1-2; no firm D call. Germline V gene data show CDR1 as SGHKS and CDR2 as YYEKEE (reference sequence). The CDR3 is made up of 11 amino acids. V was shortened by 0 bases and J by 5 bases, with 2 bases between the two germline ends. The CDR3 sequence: CASSLAYGYTF. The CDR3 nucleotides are TGTGCCAGCAGCTTGGCGTATGGCTACACCTTC.

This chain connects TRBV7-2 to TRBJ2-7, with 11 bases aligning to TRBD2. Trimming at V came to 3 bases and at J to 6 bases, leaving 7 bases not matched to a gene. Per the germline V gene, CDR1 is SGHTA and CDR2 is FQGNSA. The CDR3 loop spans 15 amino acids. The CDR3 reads CASSFTTSGIGEQYF. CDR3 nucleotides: TGTGCCAGCAGCTTCACGACTAGCGGGATAGGCGAGCAGTACTTC.

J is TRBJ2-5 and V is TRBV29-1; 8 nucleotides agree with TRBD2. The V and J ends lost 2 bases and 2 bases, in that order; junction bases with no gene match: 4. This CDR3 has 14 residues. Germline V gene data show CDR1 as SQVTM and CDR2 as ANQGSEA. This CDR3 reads CSVEIAGIQETQYF. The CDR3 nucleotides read TGCAGCGTTGAAATAGCGGGGATACAAGAGACCCAGTACTTC.

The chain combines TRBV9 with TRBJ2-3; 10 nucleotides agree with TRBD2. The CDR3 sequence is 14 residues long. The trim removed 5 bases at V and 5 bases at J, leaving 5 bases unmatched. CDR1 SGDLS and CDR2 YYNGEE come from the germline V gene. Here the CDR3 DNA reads TGTGCCAGCAGGGCGAGCGGGGGGGAAGATACGCAGTATTTT. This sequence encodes CASRASGGEDTQYF.

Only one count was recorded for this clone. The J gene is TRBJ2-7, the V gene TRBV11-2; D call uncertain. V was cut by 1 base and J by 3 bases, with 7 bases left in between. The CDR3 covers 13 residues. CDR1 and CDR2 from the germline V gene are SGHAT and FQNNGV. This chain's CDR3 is CASSLAHLYEQYF. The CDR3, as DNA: TGTGCCAGCAGCTTAGCACACCTCTACGAGCAGTACTTC.

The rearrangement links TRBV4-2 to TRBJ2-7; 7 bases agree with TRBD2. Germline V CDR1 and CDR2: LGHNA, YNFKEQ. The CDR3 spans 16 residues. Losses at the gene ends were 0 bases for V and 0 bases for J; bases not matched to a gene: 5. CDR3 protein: CASSQDASGNSYEQYF. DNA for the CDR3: TGTGCCAGCAGCCAAGATGCCAGCGGGAACTCCTACGAGCAGTACTTC.

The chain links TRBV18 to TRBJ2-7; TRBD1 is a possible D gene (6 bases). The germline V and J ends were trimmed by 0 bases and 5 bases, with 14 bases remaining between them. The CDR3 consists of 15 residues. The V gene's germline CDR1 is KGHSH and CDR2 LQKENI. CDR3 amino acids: CASSPPVVRGHEQYF. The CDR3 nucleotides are TGTGCCAGCTCACCACCGGTGGTCAGGGGACACGAGCAGTACTTC.

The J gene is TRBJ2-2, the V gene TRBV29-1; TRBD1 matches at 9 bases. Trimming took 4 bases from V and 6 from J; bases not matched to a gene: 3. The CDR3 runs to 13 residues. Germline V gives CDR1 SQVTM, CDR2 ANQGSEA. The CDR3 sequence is CSVVRQGAGELFF. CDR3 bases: TGCAGCGTTGTGAGACAGGGGGCCGGGGAGCTGTTTTTT.

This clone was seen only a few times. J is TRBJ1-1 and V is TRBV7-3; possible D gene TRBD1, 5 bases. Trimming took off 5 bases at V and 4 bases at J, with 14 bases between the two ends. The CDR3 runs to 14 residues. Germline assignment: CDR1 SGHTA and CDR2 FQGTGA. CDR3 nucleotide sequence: TGTGCCAGCAGCCCGGACCGCGGGGGCACTGAAGCTTTCTTT. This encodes CASSPDRGGTEAFF.

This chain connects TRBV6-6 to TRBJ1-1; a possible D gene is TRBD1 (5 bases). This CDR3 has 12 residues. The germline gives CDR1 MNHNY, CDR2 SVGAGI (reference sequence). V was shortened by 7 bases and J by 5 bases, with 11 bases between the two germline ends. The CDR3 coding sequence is TGTGCCAGCATCTCAGGGTATACTGAAGCTTTCTTT. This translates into CASISGYTEAFF.

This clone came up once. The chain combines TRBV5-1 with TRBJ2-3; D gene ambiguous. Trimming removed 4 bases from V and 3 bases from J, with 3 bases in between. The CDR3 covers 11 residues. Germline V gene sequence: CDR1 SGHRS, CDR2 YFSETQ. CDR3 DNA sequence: TGCGCCAGCAGCCTTACAGATACGCAGTATTTT. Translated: CASSLTDTQYF.

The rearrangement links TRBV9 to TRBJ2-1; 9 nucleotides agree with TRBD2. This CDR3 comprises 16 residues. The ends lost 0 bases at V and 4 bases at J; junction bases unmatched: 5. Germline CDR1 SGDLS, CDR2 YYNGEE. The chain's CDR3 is CASSVAMAGGYNEQFF. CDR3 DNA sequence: TGTGCCAGCAGCGTAGCGATGGCGGGAGGGTACAATGAGCAGTTCTTC.

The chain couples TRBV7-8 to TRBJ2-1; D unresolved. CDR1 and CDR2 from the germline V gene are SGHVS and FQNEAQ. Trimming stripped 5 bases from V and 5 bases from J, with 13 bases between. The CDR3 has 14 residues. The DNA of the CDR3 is TGTGCCAGCAGCCCGAGATATCTTCACAATGAGCAGTTCTTC. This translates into CASSPRYLHNEQFF.

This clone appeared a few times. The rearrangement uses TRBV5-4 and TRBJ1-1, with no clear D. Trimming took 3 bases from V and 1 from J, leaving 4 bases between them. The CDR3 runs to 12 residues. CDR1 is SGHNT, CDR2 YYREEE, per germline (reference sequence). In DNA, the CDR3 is TGTGCCAGCAGCTCATCGAACACTGAAGCTTTCTTT. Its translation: CASSSSNTEAFF.